The 17 T cell receptor beta chains in this list originate from one sample, sequenced in a study of shared clonotypes between healthy human individuals. The data were produced by immunoSEQ multiplex PCR, yet TCRdb's version contains in-frame clones alone and is incomplete. Of about half a million clones in the sample, roughly 78% are singletons; the top ten hold 10% to 15%. The sample consisted of PBMCs. These receptors all come from a woman between 40 and 55 years old in good health. Some clones in this sample may be carry-over from other donors' samples.

J is TRBJ2-5 and V is TRBV11-2; D could derive from TRBD1 or TRBD2 (5 bases each). Germline V CDR1 and CDR2: SGHAT, FQNNGV. V was shortened by 5 bases and J by 5 bases, with 21 bases between the two germline ends. This CDR3 is 16 amino acids long. CDR3 sequence reads: CASSPTEGWWGETQYF. CDR3 bases: TGTGCCAGCAGCCCGACCGAGGGTTGGTGGGGGGAGACCCAGTACTTC. Variable domain in full (rest from reference TRBV11-2 and TRBJ2-5): EAGVAQSPRYKIIEKRQSVAFWCNPISGHATLYWYQQILGQGPKLLIQFQNNGVVDDSQLPKDRFSAERLKGVDSTLKIQPAKLEDSAVYLCASSPTEGWWGETQYFGPGTRLLVL.

The V gene is TRBV19, the J gene TRBJ2-7; 10 bases align to TRBD1. The CDR3 has 14 residues. Per the germline V gene, CDR1 is LNHDA and CDR2 is SQIVND (reference sequence). With V trimmed by 3 bases and J by 6 bases, 5 bases remained unmatched. The CDR3 here is CASSMGQGIPEQYF. DNA for the CDR3: TGTGCCAGTAGTATGGGACAGGGGATTCCCGAGCAGTACTTC.

The V and J genes are TRBV2 and TRBJ2-7; perhaps TRBD1 as D (7 bases). The germline CDR1 and CDR2 sequences are SNHLY and FYNNEI. The CDR3 covers 15 residues. With 0 bases removed from V and 2 bases from J, the gap between germline ends came to 11 bases. The CDR3 here is CASSEAGGTAYEQYF. For the CDR3, the DNA is TGTGCCAGCAGTGAAGCGGGCGGGACAGCCTACGAGCAGTACTTC.

The gene calls are TRBV5-1 and TRBJ1-2; 9 bases align to TRBD1. Germline V lookup: CDR1 SGHRS, CDR2 YFSETQ. After removal of 0 bases from V and 8 bases from J, the junction contained 8 bases not matched to a gene. CDR3 length: 15 residues. DNA of the CDR3: TGCGCCAGCAGCTTGGATTGGACAGGGGTTTACGGCTACACCTTC. Its protein is CASSLDWTGVYGYTF.

This clone showed up just a few times. J is TRBJ1-1 and V is TRBV7-9; possibly TRBD1 for D (5 bases). Deletions cut 8 bases from V and 4 bases from J, with 20 bases between. The CDR3 is made up of 15 amino acids. Germline lookup yields CDR1 SEHNR and CDR2 FQNEAQ (reference sequence). The CDR3 loop is CASRGPGRRGTEAFF. Written as DNA, the CDR3 is TGTGCCAGCCGGGGCCCTGGCCGTCGTGGCACTGAAGCTTTCTTT.

As concerns this clone: An end of the junction differs from the germline gene, which may be a read error. The chain links TRBV27 to TRBJ1-2; D gene unclear. This CDR3 is built from 13 residues. Per the germline V gene, CDR1 is MNHEY and CDR2 is SMNVEV (reference sequence). CDR3 loop: CAGSLAGWGGYTF. In DNA form, the CDR3 reads TGTGCCGGCAGTTTAGCGGGTTGGGGAGGCTACACCTTC.

The sample holds a few counts of this clone. V gene TRBV4-1 combines with J gene TRBJ2-1, with TRBD2 matching over 7 bases. From germline, CDR1 is MGHRA and CDR2 YSYEKL. This CDR3 has 18 amino acids. V shed 0 bases, J shed 1 base, and the junction held 9 bases outside the gene matches. For the CDR3, the DNA is TGCGCCAGCAGCCAAGAGGGGCGCGGGAGTGGGTCCTACAATGAGCAGTTCTTC. Encoded protein: CASSQEGRGSGSYNEQFF.

This chain links TRBV11-1 with TRBJ2-7; 13 positions agree with TRBD2. This CDR3 spans 16 amino acids. V lost 5 bases and J lost 1; bases outside the gene matches: 5. From germline, CDR1 is SGHAT and CDR2 FQDESV (reference sequence). The CDR3 region has the DNA TGTGCCAGCAGCCCCGGACTAGCGGGAGTATCCTACGAGCAGTACTTC. It codes for CASSPGLAGVSYEQYF. Complete variable domain (other parts from reference TRBV11-1 and TRBJ2-7): EAEVAQSPRYKITEKSQAVAFWCDPISGHATLYWYRQILGQGPELLVQFQDESVVDDSQLPKDRFSAERLKGVDSTLKIQPAELGDSAMYLCASSPGLAGVSYEQYFGPGTRLTVT.

The V gene is TRBV11-2, the J gene TRBJ2-3; 8 nucleotides agree with TRBD2. Germline loops: CDR1 SGHAT, CDR2 FQNNGV. V lost 5 bases and J lost 6; bases outside the gene matches: 4. The CDR3 consists of 13 residues. CDR3 nucleotides: TGTGCCAGCAGCGAACAGCGGGAGGATACGCAGTATTTT. This encodes CASSEQREDTQYF.

CDR3 amino acids: CASSLRRWGKNYGYTF. The CDR3 nucleotides read TGTGCCAGCAGTTTACGCCGGTGGGGAAAAAACTATGGCTACACCTTC. The rearrangement joins TRBV28 to TRBJ1-2; D is unclear. Trimming took off 2 bases at V and 2 bases at J, with 15 bases between the two ends. Germline CDR1 is MDHEN and CDR2 is SYDVKM. The CDR3 length is 16 residues.

The gene calls are TRBV7-9 and TRBJ1-3; TRBD1 agrees at 8 bases. The junction had 5 bases not matched to a gene; V was cut back by 5 bases and J by 2 bases. CDR1 is SEHNR and CDR2 is FQNEAQ in the germline V gene (reference sequence). The CDR3 has 15 amino acids. The CDR3 DNA follows: TGTGCCAGCAGCCTACCACAGGGGGCTGGAAACACCATATATTTT. As protein: CASSLPQGAGNTIYF. Supplemented by reference TRBV7-9 and TRBJ1-3, the full variable domain reads DTGVSQNPRHKITKRGQNVTFRCDPISEHNRLYWYRQTLGQGPEFLTYFQNEAQLEKSRLLSDRFSAERPKGSFSTLEIQRTEQGDSAMYLCASSLPQGAGNTIYFGEGSWLTVV.

The chain combines TRBV6-1 with TRBJ2-3, with D perhaps TRBD2 (5 bases). The V end lost 1 base, the J end lost 8 bases, and 16 bases lay between the germline ends. The CDR3 length is 15 residues. Germline V lookup: CDR1 MNHNS, CDR2 SASEGT. CDR3 coding DNA: TGTGCCAGCAGTGAAGGAGCAGGTACGGCGGGTACGCAGTATTTT. As protein: CASSEGAGTAGTQYF.

V is TRBV6-6 and J is TRBJ2-7, with D unresolved. The V and J ends lost 2 bases and 2 bases respectively, with 10 bases between them. The CDR3 contains 14 residues. Germline V gene data show CDR1 as MNHNY and CDR2 as SVGAGI (reference sequence). The CDR3 spells CASSYRVGPYEQYF. CDR3 nucleotides: TGTGCCAGCAGTTACCGAGTTGGTCCCTACGAGCAGTACTTC.

The rearrangement uses TRBV29-1 and TRBJ2-7; weak D call: TRBD2 (6 bases). This CDR3 comprises 14 residues. In germline, CDR1 is SQVTM, CDR2 ANQGSEA. Trimming took off 4 bases at V and 5 bases at J, with 18 bases between the two ends. This CDR3 reads CSVVPARGGDEQYF. CDR3 sequence (DNA): TGCAGCGTTGTACCAGCGAGGGGAGGTGACGAGCAGTACTTC.

The chain combines TRBV7-2 with TRBJ1-5; D is undetermined. V was trimmed by 5 bases and J by 5 bases, leaving 10 bases between them. CDR1 and CDR2 (germline): SGHTA, FQGNSA. The CDR3 is made up of 13 amino acids. CDR3 coding DNA: TGTGCCAGCAGCCAAAATGGGGATCAGCCCCAGCATTTT. It yields the protein CASSQNGDQPQHF.

V and J are TRBV7-9 and TRBJ2-7; 7 bases fit TRBD1. V lost 4 bases to trimming and J lost 2 bases; unmatched junction nucleotides: 5. This CDR3 spans 14 amino acids. Per germline, CDR1 SEHNR and CDR2 FQNEAQ (reference sequence). This CDR3 is CASSSGTVTYEQYF. The CDR3 DNA is TGTGCCAGCAGCTCCGGGACAGTAACCTACGAGCAGTACTTC.

J is TRBJ2-2 and V is TRBV11-3, with 14 bases identical to TRBD2. Germline V gene lookup returns CDR1 SGHNT and CDR2 YENEEA. After removal of 5 bases from V and 4 bases from J, the junction contained 9 bases not matched to a gene. This CDR3 is 18 amino acids long. The CDR3 spells CASSPGLAGAPGTGELFF. CDR3 nucleotides: TGTGCCAGCAGCCCGGGACTAGCGGGAGCCCCGGGCACCGGGGAGCTGTTTTTT.